The rows below give T cell receptor beta chains drawn from one sample of a study of regulatory T cells in long-lasting Graves disease. From the multiplex PCR reads, TCRdb called clonotypes with MiXCR, one entry per CDR3 protein. The sample has about 560,000 distinct CDR3 sequences, about 16% seen once; the top ten hold around 12%. The data were also submitted as part of a second study, on T cells in Graves' hyperthyroidism and ophthalmopathy.

Material: peripheral blood mononuclear cells (PBMCs), obtained at new diagnosis, from a patient treated with antithyroid drugs. Every receptor here comes from a man aged 18 to 29 with Graves disease. CDR3s include the opening cysteine and the closing phenylalanine or tryptophan. A D gene is named only where the DNA matches it firmly. The size entry is marked missing in some rows and otherwise reads once, few, many or a size class.

size: NA; J: TRBJ2-1; V: TRBV20-1; D: TRBD2; length: 16; DNA: TGCAGTGCTATCCAGGGACTATCGGTCTCCTACAATGAGCAGTTCTTC; CDR3: CSAIQGLSVSYNEQFF
size: many; J: TRBJ2-7; V: TRBV12-3/TRBV12-4; D: TRBD2; length: 14; DNA: TGTGCCAGCAGGGGTCATAGCGGGAACTACGAGCAGTACTTC; CDR3: CASRGHSGNYEQYF
size: many; J: TRBJ2-7; V: TRBV11-2; D: TRBD2; length: 15; DNA: TGTGCCAGCAGCGCCGGGACTAGCGGGTACTACGAGCAGTACTTC; CDR3: CASSAGTSGYYEQYF
size: few; J: TRBJ1-3; V: TRBV28; D: TRBD1; length: 16; DNA: TGTGCCAGCAGGACAGGGCCCGCCGTCTCTGGAAACACCATATATTTT; CDR3: CASRTGPAVSGNTIYF
size: many; J: TRBJ2-5; V: TRBV12-3/TRBV12-4; D: NA; length: 14; DNA: TGTGCCAGCAGCCAAACTTGGGACACAGAGACCCAGTACTTC; CDR3: CASSQTWDTETQYF
size: NA; J: TRBJ1-1; V: TRBV7-3; D: NA; length: 13; DNA: TGTGCCAGCGGCACCGGGTCAAACACTGAAGCTTTCTTT; CDR3: CASGTGSNTEAFF
size: many; J: TRBJ2-3; V: TRBV20-1; D: TRBD2; length: 14; DNA: TGCAGTGCTAGAGATAGAACTAGCGGGGATACGCAGTATTTT; CDR3: CSARDRTSGDTQYF
size: many; J: TRBJ1-5; V: TRBV20-1; D: NA; length: 13; DNA: TGCAGTGCTACCGACGGAGGTAATCAGCCCCAGCATTTT; CDR3: CSATDGGNQPQHF
size: many; J: TRBJ2-7; V: TRBV2; D: NA; length: 10; DNA: TGTGCCAGCGACAGAGACGAGCAGTACTTC; CDR3: CASDRDEQYF
size: few; J: TRBJ1-5; V: TRBV12-3/TRBV12-4; D: NA; length: 14; DNA: TGTGCCAGCAGTTCTGAGGGGCGCGGGCAGCCCCAGCATTTT; CDR3: CASSSEGRGQPQHF
size: NA; J: TRBJ2-1; V: TRBV7-3; D: TRBD2; length: 15; DNA: TGTGCCAGCAGCCCGTCCCTAGCGGTCTACAATGAGCAGTTCTTC; CDR3: CASSPSLAVYNEQFF
size: many; J: TRBJ1-6; V: TRBV18; D: TRBD1; length: 13; DNA: TGTGCCAGCTCGCAGGGGACAGCCTCACCCCTCCACTTT; CDR3: CASSQGTASPLHF
size: few; J: TRBJ1-2; V: TRBV6-1; D: NA; length: 15; DNA: TGTGCCAGCAGTGAAAGGGGACACTCCGAGGGATGGAGCACCTTC; CDR3: CASSERGHSEGWSTF
size: many; J: TRBJ1-4; V: TRBV12-3/TRBV12-4; D: NA; length: 17; DNA: TGTGCCAGCAGTTTAGTTTCGTGGGGCAGCACTAATGAAAAACTGTTTTTT; CDR3: CASSLVSWGSTNEKLFF
size: few; J: TRBJ2-1; V: TRBV7-9; D: TRBD2; length: 15; DNA: TGTGCCAGCAGCTTCACTAGCGGGAGTAACAATGAGCAGTTCTTC; CDR3: CASSFTSGSNNEQFF
size: many; J: TRBJ2-7; V: TRBV6-2/TRBV6-3; D: NA; length: 15; DNA: TGTGCCAGCAGTTTCGTGGCTAGGAGGTCCTACGAGCAGTACTTC; CDR3: CASSFVARRSYEQYF
size: NA; J: TRBJ2-1; V: TRBV4-2; D: TRBD2; length: 16; DNA: TGTGCCAGCAGCCAAGAGGCTAGCGGGGGTAACAATGAGCAGTTCTTC; CDR3: CASSQEASGGNNEQFF
size: many; J: TRBJ2-7; V: TRBV5-1; D: NA; length: 16; DNA: TGCGCCAGCAGCTTGGCCCCAAGAGACCCCTCCTACGAGCAGTACTTC; CDR3: CASSLAPRDPSYEQYF
size: many; J: TRBJ2-2; V: TRBV28; D: NA; length: 15; DNA: TGTGCCAGCAGTTTACCGGAGGGGAACACCGGGGAGCTGTTTTTT; CDR3: CASSLPEGNTGELFF
size: many; J: TRBJ2-1; V: TRBV6-5; D: TRBD2; length: 18; DNA: TGTGCCAGCAGTTCCCCCGGGACTAGCGGGAGCTCCTACAATGAGCAGTTCTTC; CDR3: CASSSPGTSGSSYNEQFF
size: many; J: TRBJ2-2; V: TRBV6-1; D: NA; length: 16; DNA: TGTGCCAGCAGTCCCTGGGACACGACGAACACCGGGGAGCTGTTTTTT; CDR3: CASSPWDTTNTGELFF
size: many; J: TRBJ1-5; V: TRBV24-1; D: TRBD1; length: 15; DNA: TGTGCCACCAGTGATTGGCAGGGGGCAAATCAGCCCCAGCATTTT; CDR3: CATSDWQGANQPQHF
size: NA; J: TRBJ1-5; V: TRBV2; D: NA; length: 15; DNA: TGTGCCAGCACCCCCGGGCCCCAGGCGGCTCAGCCCCAGCATTTT; CDR3: CASTPGPQAAQPQHF
size: many; J: TRBJ2-1; V: TRBV28; D: NA; length: 11; DNA: TGTGCCAGCAGTTTGACCGTGGAGCAGTTCTTC; CDR3: CASSLTVEQFF
size: NA; J: TRBJ2-1; V: TRBV13; D: NA; length: 13; DNA: TGTGCCAGCAGCTTAAATGGGCTGGGTGAGCAGTTCTTC; CDR3: CASSLNGLGEQFF
size: few; J: TRBJ2-7; V: TRBV10-3; D: NA; length: 14; DNA: TGTGCCATCACGTCGTCTGCGCCAACCTACGAGCAGTACTTC; CDR3: CAITSSAPTYEQYF
size: few; J: TRBJ2-1; V: TRBV19; D: TRBD2; length: 14; DNA: TGTGCCAGTAGTTGGGGGGGCTCCTACAATGAGCAGTTCTTC; CDR3: CASSWGGSYNEQFF
size: NA; J: TRBJ2-7; V: TRBV20-1; D: NA; length: 13; DNA: TGCAGTGCTAGTTTGGGCGTTTCCTACGAGCAGTACTTC; CDR3: CSASLGVSYEQYF
size: many; J: TRBJ2-7; V: TRBV6-1; D: NA; length: 13; DNA: TGTGCCAGCAGTGAGGACATAGCCTACGAGCAGTACTTC; CDR3: CASSEDIAYEQYF
size: many; J: TRBJ1-1; V: TRBV5-1; D: NA; length: 14; DNA: TGCGCCAGCAGCTCCCCCGGACCGGACACTGAAGCTTTCTTT; CDR3: CASSSPGPDTEAFF
size: many; J: TRBJ2-7; V: TRBV12-3/TRBV12-4; D: NA; length: 13; DNA: TGTGCCAGCAGTAAGACGGACGGTTACGAGCAGTACTTC; CDR3: CASSKTDGYEQYF
size: many; J: TRBJ2-1; V: TRBV20-1; D: TRBD2; length: 15; DNA: TGCAGTGCTAGCTTGACTAGCGGGAGTCTCAATGAGCAGTTCTTC; CDR3: CSASLTSGSLNEQFF
size: many; J: TRBJ2-3; V: TRBV18; D: TRBD1; length: 15; DNA: TGTGCCAGCTCACAGCCGGGACAGCCCACAGATACGCAGTATTTT; CDR3: CASSQPGQPTDTQYF
size: few; J: TRBJ2-4; V: TRBV18; D: TRBD2; length: 17; DNA: TGTGCCAGCTCACCACCGACTAGCGGGCCATCCAAAAACATTCAGTACTTC; CDR3: CASSPPTSGPSKNIQYF
size: once; J: TRBJ1-3; V: TRBV7-3; D: TRBD1; length: 15; DNA: TGTGCCAGCAGCCCCGGGACAGGGGACGGAAACACCATATATTTT; CDR3: CASSPGTGDGNTIYF
size: many; J: TRBJ1-2; V: TRBV12-3/TRBV12-4; D: NA; length: 14; DNA: TGTGCCAGCAGTCCCCGAGGGACTAACTATGGCTACACCTTC; CDR3: CASSPRGTNYGYTF
size: many; J: TRBJ2-2; V: TRBV5-1; D: TRBD2; length: 15; DNA: TGCGCCAGCAGCGCGACTAGCGGGAACACCGGGGAGCTGTTTTTT; CDR3: CASSATSGNTGELFF
size: many; J: TRBJ2-3; V: TRBV7-9; D: TRBD2; length: 16; DNA: TGTGCCAGCAGCACCCGGACTAGCGGCTGGGGGGATACGCAGTATTTT; CDR3: CASSTRTSGWGDTQYF
size: NA; J: TRBJ2-3; V: TRBV5-1; D: NA; length: 15; DNA: TGCGCCAGCAGCTTGGAATCCCCTAGCACAGATACGCAGTATTTT; CDR3: CASSLESPSTDTQYF
size: NA; J: TRBJ2-7; V: TRBV19; D: NA; length: 14; DNA: TGTGCCAGTAGTTCCTGGGAGGATCGCTACGAGCAGTACTTC; CDR3: CASSSWEDRYEQYF
size: NA; J: TRBJ2-1; V: TRBV28; D: NA; length: 14; DNA: TGTGCCAGCAGTGACCGCGGGCCCCGGGATGAGCAGTTCTTC; CDR3: CASSDRGPRDEQFF
size: few; J: TRBJ2-1; V: TRBV19; D: TRBD2; length: 19; DNA: TGTGCCAGTAGTATAGAGGCCCCCCGACTAGCGCGAAGGTACAATGAGCAGTTCTTC; CDR3: CASSIEAPRLARRYNEQFF
size: few; J: TRBJ2-7; V: TRBV7-3; D: TRBD2; length: 18; DNA: TGTGCCAGCAGCCTAAACCCGGGACTAGCGGGGGGTTTTTACGAGCAGTACTTC; CDR3: CASSLNPGLAGGFYEQYF
size: many; J: TRBJ2-1; V: TRBV7-8; D: TRBD2; length: 15; DNA: TGTGCCAGCAGCCTCGGGACTAGCGGGGTTCATGAGCAGTTCTTC; CDR3: CASSLGTSGVHEQFF
size: few; J: TRBJ2-7; V: TRBV5-1; D: TRBD1; length: 15; DNA: TGCGCCAGCAGCCCGGACCGGGACAGGGTCGACGAGCAGTACTTC; CDR3: CASSPDRDRVDEQYF
size: many; J: TRBJ2-1; V: TRBV6-2/TRBV6-3; D: NA; length: 16; DNA: TGTGCCAGCAGGCCAACAGGGCGCAGAGCAAGGAATGAGCAGTTCTTC; CDR3: CASRPTGRRARNEQFF
size: NA; J: TRBJ2-7; V: TRBV30; D: TRBD1; length: 13; DNA: TGTGCCTGGAGTCAACAGGGGGCGGATGAGCAGTACTTC; CDR3: CAWSQQGADEQYF